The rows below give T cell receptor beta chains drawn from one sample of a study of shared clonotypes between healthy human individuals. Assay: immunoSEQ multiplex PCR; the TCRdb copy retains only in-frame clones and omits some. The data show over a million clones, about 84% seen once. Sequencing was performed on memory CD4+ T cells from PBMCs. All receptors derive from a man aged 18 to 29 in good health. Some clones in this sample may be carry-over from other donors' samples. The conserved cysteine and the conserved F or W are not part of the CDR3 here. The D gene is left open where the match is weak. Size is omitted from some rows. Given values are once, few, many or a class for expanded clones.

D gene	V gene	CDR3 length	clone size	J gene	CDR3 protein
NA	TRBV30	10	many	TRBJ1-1	AWTRIWGEAF
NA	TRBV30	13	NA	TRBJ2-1	AWSEDLESYNEQF
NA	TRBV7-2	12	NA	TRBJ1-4	ASSLRTTNEKLF
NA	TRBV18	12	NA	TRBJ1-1	ASSPTDGYTEAF
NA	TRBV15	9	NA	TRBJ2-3	ASPTPDTQY
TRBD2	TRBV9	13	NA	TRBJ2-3	ASSVVAGATDTQY
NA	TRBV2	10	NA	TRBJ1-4	ASSTTGIKLF
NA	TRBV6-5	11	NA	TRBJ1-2	ASSYSTGYGYT
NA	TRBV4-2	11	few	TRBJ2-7	ASSQEGRLEQY
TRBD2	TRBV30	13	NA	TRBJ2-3	AWSETSGSADTQY
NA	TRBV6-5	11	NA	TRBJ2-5	ASSQPGASHQY
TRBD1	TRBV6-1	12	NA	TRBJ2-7	ASSERQGGYEQY
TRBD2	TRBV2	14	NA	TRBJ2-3	ASSAALAGAADTQY
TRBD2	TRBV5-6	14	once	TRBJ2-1	ASSFGASGGYNEQF
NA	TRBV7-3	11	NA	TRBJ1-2	ASGHWVSYGYT
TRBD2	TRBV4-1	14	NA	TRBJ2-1	ASSLVGTSGPREQF
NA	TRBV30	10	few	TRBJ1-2	AWSVWDYGYT
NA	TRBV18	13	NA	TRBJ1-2	ASSPSGTKNYGYT
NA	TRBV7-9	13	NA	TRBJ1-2	ASSLEGRKYYGYT
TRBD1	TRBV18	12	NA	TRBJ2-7	ASSPPVTGDEQY
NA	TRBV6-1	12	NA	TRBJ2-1	ASDEWIGGNEQF
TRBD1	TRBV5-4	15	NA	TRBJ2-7	ASSSRQGADSGYEQY
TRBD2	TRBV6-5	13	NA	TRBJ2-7	ASSYSTSGSYEQY
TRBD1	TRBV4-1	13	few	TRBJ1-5	ASSLPGQSNQPQH
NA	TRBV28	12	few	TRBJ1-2	ASSSQQGHYGYT
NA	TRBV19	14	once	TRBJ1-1	ASSIKDGGGSAEAF
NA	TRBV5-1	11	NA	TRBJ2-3	ASSLVTTDTQY
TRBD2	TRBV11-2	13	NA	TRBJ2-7	ASRLGLAATYEQY
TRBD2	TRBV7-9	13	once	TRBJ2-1	ASSLASPGRNEQF
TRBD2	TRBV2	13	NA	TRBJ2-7	ASSKARAGGGEQY
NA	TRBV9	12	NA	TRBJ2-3	ASSVGASEDTQY
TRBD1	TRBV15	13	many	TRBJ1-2	ATSMLDREDYGYT
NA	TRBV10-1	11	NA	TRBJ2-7	ASSLGSLDEQY
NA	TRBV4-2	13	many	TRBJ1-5	ASSQEGVANQPQH
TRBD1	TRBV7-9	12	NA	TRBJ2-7	ASSLPGQTYEQY
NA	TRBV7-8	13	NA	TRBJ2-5	ASSLDLGDGETQY
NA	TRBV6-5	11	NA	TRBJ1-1	ASSFDMNTEAF
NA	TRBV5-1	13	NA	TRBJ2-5	ASSRSGSPGETQY
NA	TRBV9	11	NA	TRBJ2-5	ASSVSLRETQY
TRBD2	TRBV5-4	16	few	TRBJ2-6	ASRGLLAGFSGANVLT
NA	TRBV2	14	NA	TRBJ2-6	ASTAIRGTGANVLT
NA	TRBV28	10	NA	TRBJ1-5	ASNGLNQPQH
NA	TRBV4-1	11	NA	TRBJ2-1	ASSPTGYNEQF
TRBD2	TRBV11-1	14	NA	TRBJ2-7	ASSLVRTSLSYEQY
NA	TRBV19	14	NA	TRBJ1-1	ASSTPTGTFNTEAF
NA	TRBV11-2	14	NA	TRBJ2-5	ASSLIPQGRQETQY
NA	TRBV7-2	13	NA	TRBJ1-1	ASSLWATENTEAF
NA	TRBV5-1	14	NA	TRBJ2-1	ASSPGPFGTYNEQF
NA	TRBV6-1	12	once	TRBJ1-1	ASSFKGGNTEAF
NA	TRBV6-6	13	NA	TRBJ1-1	ASSQLEQTGTEAF
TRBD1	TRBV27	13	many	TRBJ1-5	ASSRGQGKNQPQH
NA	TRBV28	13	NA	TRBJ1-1	ASSFRDFLNTEAF
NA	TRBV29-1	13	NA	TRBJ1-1	SVRSPGAQNTEAF
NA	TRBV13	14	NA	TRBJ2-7	ASSLSRLAIPNEQY
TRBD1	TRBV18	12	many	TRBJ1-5	ASSATGVNQPQH